These T cell receptor beta chains were read from a single sample in a study of T-cell memory formation after mild COVID-19. MiXCR was run by TCRdb on the 5' RACE reads, yielding one entry per CDR3 protein. The sample holds approximately 44,000 distinct CDR3 sequences; less than 7.5% are singletons and the top ten take 1.2% to 1.5%. Sequencing was carried out using PBMCs or a T cell subset sorted from them (not recorded which). The receptors were sampled from a man younger than 35 who had mild COVID-19 (a few samples of this study predate the infection). Cell type and time point are not known. CDR3s leave out the opening cysteine and the closing phenylalanine or tryptophan.

j_call cdr3_length v_call cdr3_aa
TRBJ1-1 13 TRBV28 ASRETGGIDTEAF
TRBJ1-1 12 TRBV28 ASSLGGVRTEAF
TRBJ1-6 13 TRBV7-2 ASSLSGPHNSPLH
TRBJ2-3 14 TRBV5-4 ASSFPRGQATDTQY
TRBJ2-2 10 TRBV5-4 ASSVPAGELF
TRBJ1-6 12 TRBV2 ASRVASGGSPLH
TRBJ2-1 13 TRBV10-1 ASRVIARGHNEQF
TRBJ2-6 14 TRBV20-1 SASTRVHSGANVLT
TRBJ2-3 13 TRBV5-1 ASSFGGGATDTQY
TRBJ1-2 15 TRBV6-2/TRBV6-3 ASSDPRGTSANYGYT
TRBJ2-3 14 TRBV4-3 ASSQDLGTGSDTQY
TRBJ2-7 10 TRBV6-2/TRBV6-3 ASSPSLIQQY
TRBJ2-7 14 TRBV6-5 ASSSRVGPSSYEQY
TRBJ2-2 13 TRBV12-3/TRBV12-4 ASSFRGARTGELF
TRBJ2-7 12 TRBV7-8 ASSPREASYEQY
TRBJ2-5 13 TRBV7-2 ASSRAGTAKETQY
TRBJ2-3 14 TRBV12-3/TRBV12-4 ASSLVPGGKSDTQY